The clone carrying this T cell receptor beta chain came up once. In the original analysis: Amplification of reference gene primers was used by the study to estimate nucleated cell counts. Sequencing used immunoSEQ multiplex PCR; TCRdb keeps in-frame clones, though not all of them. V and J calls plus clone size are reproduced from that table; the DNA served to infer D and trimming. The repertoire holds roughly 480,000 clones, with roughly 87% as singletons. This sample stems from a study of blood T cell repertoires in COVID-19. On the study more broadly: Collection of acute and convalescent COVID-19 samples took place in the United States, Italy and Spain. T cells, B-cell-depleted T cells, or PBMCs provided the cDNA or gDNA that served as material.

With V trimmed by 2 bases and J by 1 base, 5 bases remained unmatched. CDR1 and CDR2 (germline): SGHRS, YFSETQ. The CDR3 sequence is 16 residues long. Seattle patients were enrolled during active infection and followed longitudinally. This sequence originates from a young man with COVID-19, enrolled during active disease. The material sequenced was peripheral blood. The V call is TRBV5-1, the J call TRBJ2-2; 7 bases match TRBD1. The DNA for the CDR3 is TGCGCCAGCAGCTTTTCTGGACAGGAGAACACCGGGGAGCTGTTTTTT. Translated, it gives CASSFSGQENTGELFF.